This passage covers 17 T cell receptor beta chains from one sample sequenced in a study of blood T cell repertoires in COVID-19. The method was immunoSEQ multiplex PCR; TCRdb's version includes in-frame clones alone and lacks a portion of them. Of roughly 150,000 clones detected, about 77% appear once; the ten largest clones hold roughly 14%. Sequencing input: peripheral blood. Every receptor here comes from a woman aged 80 or over with acute or convalescent COVID-19.

This clone was recorded once. The chain uses TRBV2 and TRBJ1-2, with D perhaps matching TRBD1 (5 bases). The CDR3 is 15 residues long. Trimming stripped 4 bases from V and 3 bases from J, with 15 bases between. CDR1 is SNHLY and CDR2 is FYNNEI in the germline V gene. In DNA form, the CDR3 reads TGTGCCAGCAGTGCGGAACAGGCCTTCCACTATGGCTACACCTTC. Translation gives CASSAEQAFHYGYTF.

The gene calls are TRBV9 and TRBJ2-1, with a possible D match to TRBD2 (6 bases). Trimming removed 5 bases from V and 9 bases from J, with 21 bases in between. Germline V gene lookup returns CDR1 SGDLS and CDR2 YYNGEE. The CDR3 length is 15 residues. The CDR3 coding sequence is TGTGCCAGCAGTGCGGGACTTCAACGATCGTCTGAGCAGTTCTTC. Translating gives CASSAGLQRSSEQFF.

The V call is TRBV2, the J call TRBJ1-2; no clear D gene. CDR3 length equals 14 residues. The V end lost 3 bases, the J end lost 4 bases, and 12 bases lay between the germline ends. Germline loops: CDR1 SNHLY, CDR2 FYNNEI. CDR3 region: CASSDGRDPYGYTF. CDR3 coding DNA: TGTGCCAGCAGTGATGGGAGGGATCCCTATGGCTACACCTTC.

The chain employs TRBV7-9 and TRBJ2-5; 11 bases are a match to TRBD2. The CDR3 is made up of 17 amino acids. The germline V gene encodes CDR1 SEHNR and CDR2 FQNEAQ (reference sequence). With V trimmed by 3 bases and J by 12 bases, 18 bases remained unmatched. The CDR3 DNA reads as TGTGCCAGCAGCTTGTTACCCCCCGGGACTAGCGGATCCTCTGAGTACTTC. Translation: CASSLLPPGTSGSSEYF.

The V call is TRBV5-1, the J call TRBJ1-1; weak D call: TRBD1 (6 bases). CDR1 is SGHRS and CDR2 is YFSETQ in the germline V gene. V was shortened by 4 bases and J by 0 bases, with 25 bases between the two germline ends. The CDR3 length is 19 residues. The CDR3 DNA follows: TGCGCCAGCAGCCCCGAACGGGGCTCGACAGGTAAGGTGAACACTGAAGCTTTCTTT. It translates to CASSPERGSTGKVNTEAFF.

Only one count was recorded for this clone. The chain carries TRBV29-1 and TRBJ2-7; no reliable D call. CDR1 and CDR2 (germline): SQVTM, ANQGSEA. CDR3 size: 12 residues. V lost 6 bases and J lost 3, with 12 bases in between. In DNA form, the CDR3 reads TGCAGCGTGGCCGACAACCACTACGAGCAGTACTTC. Residues: CSVADNHYEQYF.

This clone has a handful of counts. This sequence joins TRBV5-1 and TRBJ1-2, with D tentatively TRBD1 (5 bases). Germline loops: CDR1 SGHRS, CDR2 YFSETQ. V lost 0 bases to trimming and J lost 8 bases, with 8 bases between them. This CDR3 is built from 12 residues. Here the CDR3 DNA reads TGCGCCAGCAGCTTGGAGCAGGGCGGCTACACCTTC. The encoded protein is CASSLEQGGYTF.

This clone came up a few times. V is TRBV4-1 and J is TRBJ1-2; TRBD1 might be the D (5 bases). The CDR3 has 14 amino acids. Germline CDR1 reads MGHRA; CDR2 reads YSYEKL. The V and J ends lost 4 bases and 6 bases respectively, with 15 bases between them. The CDR3 nucleotides are TGCGCCAGCAGCCTCCCCGGCAGGGTGGATGGCTACACCTTC. As protein: CASSLPGRVDGYTF.

This clone was counted a few times. The chain uses TRBV7-9 and TRBJ2-2; TRBD2 is a possible D gene (6 bases). Germline V gives CDR1 SEHNR, CDR2 FQNEAQ (reference sequence). CDR3 length: 18 amino acids. Trimming took off 7 bases at V and 0 bases at J, with 21 bases between the two ends. CDR3 protein: CASTHPEGRRANTGELFF. The DNA of the CDR3 is TGTGCCAGCACCCACCCGGAGGGCCGGAGGGCGAACACCGGGGAGCTGTTTTTT.

V and J are TRBV3-1 (or the pseudogene TRBV3-2) and TRBJ1-4; 9 bases fit TRBD1. The CDR3 length is 15 residues. Germline assignment: CDR1 LGHDT and CDR2 YNNKEL (reference sequence). Unmatched junction bases numbered 10, after V lost 6 bases and J lost 8 bases. The CDR3 DNA is TGTGCCAGCAGTTTAACCGGGACAGGGAAAGAAAAACTGTTTTTT. Translating gives CASSLTGTGKEKLFF.

J is TRBJ1-6 and V is TRBV7-9; D is unresolved. The V end was cut by 3 bases, the J end by 7 bases, with 13 bases between. The CDR3 is made up of 15 amino acids. Germline V gene lookup returns CDR1 SEHNR and CDR2 FQNEAQ (reference sequence). DNA of the CDR3: TGTGCCAGCAGCTTGGCAGGCAGGAAGAATTCACCCCTCCACTTT. Translated: CASSLAGRKNSPLHF.

The chain employs TRBV30 and TRBJ2-5; D perhaps matches TRBD1 (5 bases). CDR1 is GTSNPN, CDR2 SVGIG, per germline (reference sequence). There are 11 residues in the CDR3. V was trimmed by 7 bases and J by 4 bases, leaving 10 bases between them. This CDR3 reads CASSQGETQYF. Here the CDR3 DNA reads TGTGCCTCTTCTCAGGGAGAGACCCAGTACTTC.

The chain has TRBV6-5 and TRBJ1-6, with a weak D call TRBD1 (6 bases). Germline V gene sequence: CDR1 MNHEY, CDR2 SVGAGI. This CDR3 has 13 residues. The V end was cut by 6 bases, the J end by 7 bases, with 10 bases between. Here the CDR3 reads CASSLQGNSPLHF. The CDR3 nucleotides read TGTGCCAGCAGCCTACAGGGAAATTCACCCCTCCACTTT.

The chain carries TRBV7-6 and TRBJ1-5, with 9 bases fitting TRBD1. Per the germline V gene, CDR1 is SGHVS and CDR2 is FNYEAQ. The CDR3 loop spans 15 amino acids. V was pared by 5 bases and J by 2 bases, with 4 bases of the junction left unmatched. DNA for the CDR3: TGTGCCAGCAGCGAACGGACAGGGGGCAATCAGCCCCAGCATTTT. Encoded protein: CASSERTGGNQPQHF.

This chain joins TRBV28 and TRBJ2-5; D may be TRBD1 (5 bases). Trimming removed 3 bases from V and 5 bases from J, with 10 bases in between. The germline CDR1 and CDR2 sequences are MDHEN and SYDVKM. The CDR3 sequence is 13 residues long. The CDR3, as DNA: TGTGCCAGCAGTTTTGTTACAGGCGAGACCCAGTACTTC. Protein sequence: CASSFVTGETQYF.

This clone occurred a few times. This sequence joins TRBV18 and TRBJ2-3; D is undetermined. CDR3 length equals 14 residues. Trimming took 3 bases from V and 4 from J, leaving 11 bases between them. From germline, CDR1 is KGHSH and CDR2 LQKENI. CDR3 DNA: TGTGCCAGCTCACCGACACGCAACTCAGATACGCAGTATTTT. Protein product: CASSPTRNSDTQYF.

This clone was seen a few times. The chain has TRBV4-2 and TRBJ2-2; 11 bases are a match to TRBD1. Germline V CDR1 and CDR2: LGHNA, YNFKEQ. Germline trimming cut 1 base from V and 6 bases from J; bases unmatched to any gene: 1. The CDR3 runs 15 residues. The CDR3 nucleotides read TGTGCCAGCAGCCAAGGGACAGGGGGCGCCGGGGAGCTGTTTTTT. It codes for CASSQGTGGAGELFF.